This T cell receptor beta chain was retrieved from a study of radiotherapy plus CTLA-4 blockade in lung cancer. Study at large: Objective response was observed in about 19% of patients, and disease control in roughly 33%. Regarding the study as a whole: According to reports, early shifts in blood T cell clones, alongside interferon-beta, forecast response most accurately. Subsequent to radiotherapy plus ipilimumab, tumor-derived TCR clones underwent expansion in blood.

Patients had chemo-refractory metastatic non-small-cell lung cancer and received focal radiation plus CTLA-4 blockade that used ipilimumab. Profiling relied on immunoSEQ multiplex PCR, and the TCRdb table lists in-frame clones only, not all of them. Among approximately 60,000 clones listed, about 72% were seen once. Deletions cut 4 bases from V and 1 base from J, with 12 bases between. The length of the CDR3 is 15 residues. Germline CDR1 is SGHRS and CDR2 is YFSETQ. Comment on this clone: Its specificity is not known.

The chain recombines TRBV5-1 with TRBJ2-1; a possible D gene is TRBD1 (5 bases). This TCR derives from a human donor with non-small cell lung cancer who had a complete response to radiotherapy plus ipilimumab. Sample: peripheral blood, taken from a patient treated with radiotherapy plus ipilimumab. CDR3 in DNA: TGCGCCAGCAGCCAACAACAGGTGTCCTACAATGAGCAGTTCTTC. Protein product: CASSQQQVSYNEQFF.